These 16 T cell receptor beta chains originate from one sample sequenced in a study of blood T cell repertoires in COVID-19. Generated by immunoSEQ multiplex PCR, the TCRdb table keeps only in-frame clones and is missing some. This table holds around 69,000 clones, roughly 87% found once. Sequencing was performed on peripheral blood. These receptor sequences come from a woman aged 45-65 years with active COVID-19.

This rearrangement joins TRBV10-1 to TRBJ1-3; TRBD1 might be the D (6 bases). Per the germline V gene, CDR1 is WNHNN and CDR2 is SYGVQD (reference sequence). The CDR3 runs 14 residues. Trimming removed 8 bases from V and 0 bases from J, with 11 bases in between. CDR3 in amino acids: CASQDSYSGNTIYF. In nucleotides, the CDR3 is TGCGCCAGCCAGGACAGTTACTCTGGAAACACCATATATTTT.

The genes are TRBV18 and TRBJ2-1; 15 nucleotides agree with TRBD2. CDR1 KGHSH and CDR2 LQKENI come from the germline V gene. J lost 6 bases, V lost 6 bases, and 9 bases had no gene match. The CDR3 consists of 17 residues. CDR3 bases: TGTGCCAGCTCGATGAGGACTAGCGGGAGGGCCGTCAATGAGCAGTTCTTC. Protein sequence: CASSMRTSGRAVNEQFF.

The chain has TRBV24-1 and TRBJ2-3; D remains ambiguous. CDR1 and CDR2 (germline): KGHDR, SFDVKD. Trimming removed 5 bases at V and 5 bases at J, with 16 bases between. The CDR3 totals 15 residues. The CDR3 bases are TGTGCCACCAGTGTTTCGAGCCCCCGAAAAGATACGCAGTATTTT. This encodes CATSVSSPRKDTQYF.

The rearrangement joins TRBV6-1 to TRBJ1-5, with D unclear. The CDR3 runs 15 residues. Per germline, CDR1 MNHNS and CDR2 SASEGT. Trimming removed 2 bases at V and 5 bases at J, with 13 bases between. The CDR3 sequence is CASSEWWRSDQPQHF. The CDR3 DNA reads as TGTGCCAGCAGTGAATGGTGGCGGAGTGATCAGCCCCAGCATTTT.

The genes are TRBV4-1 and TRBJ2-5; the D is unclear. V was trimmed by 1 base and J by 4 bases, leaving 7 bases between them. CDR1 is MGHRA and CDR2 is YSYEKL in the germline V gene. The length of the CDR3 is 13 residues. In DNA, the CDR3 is TGCGCCAGCAGCCAAGCCGTCCCAGAGACCCAGTACTTC. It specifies CASSQAVPETQYF.

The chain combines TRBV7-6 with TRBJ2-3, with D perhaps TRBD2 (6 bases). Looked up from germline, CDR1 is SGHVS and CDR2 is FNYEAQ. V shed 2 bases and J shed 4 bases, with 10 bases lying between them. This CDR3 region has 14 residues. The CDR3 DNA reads TGTGCCAGCAGCTTATCGGGGGTGGCAGATACGCAGTATTTT. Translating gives CASSLSGVADTQYF.

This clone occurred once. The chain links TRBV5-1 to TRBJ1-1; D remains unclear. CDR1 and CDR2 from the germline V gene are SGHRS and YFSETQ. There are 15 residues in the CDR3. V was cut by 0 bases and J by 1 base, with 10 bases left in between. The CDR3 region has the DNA TGCGCCAGCAGCTTGGATCAGGTCCCGAACACTGAAGCTTTCTTT. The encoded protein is CASSLDQVPNTEAFF.

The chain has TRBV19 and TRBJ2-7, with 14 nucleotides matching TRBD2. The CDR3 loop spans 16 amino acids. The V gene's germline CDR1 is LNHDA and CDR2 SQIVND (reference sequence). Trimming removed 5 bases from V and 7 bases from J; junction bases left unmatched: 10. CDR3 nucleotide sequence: TGTGCCAGTAGTTCGGGACTAGCGGGAGTTTTAAGAGAGCAGTACTTC. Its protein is CASSSGLAGVLREQYF.

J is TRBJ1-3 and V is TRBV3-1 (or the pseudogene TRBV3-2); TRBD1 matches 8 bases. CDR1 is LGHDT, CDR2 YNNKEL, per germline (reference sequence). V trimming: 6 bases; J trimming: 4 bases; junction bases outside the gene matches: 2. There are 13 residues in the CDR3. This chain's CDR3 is CASRTGAGNTIYF. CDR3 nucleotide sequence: TGTGCCAGCAGGACAGGGGCAGGAAACACCATATATTTT.

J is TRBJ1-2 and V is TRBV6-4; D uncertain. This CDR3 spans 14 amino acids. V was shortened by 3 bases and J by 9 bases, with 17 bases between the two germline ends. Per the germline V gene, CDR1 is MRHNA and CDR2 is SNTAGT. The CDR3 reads CASSEGYGSMRYTF. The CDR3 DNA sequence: TGTGCCAGCAGTGAGGGGTACGGGAGTATGCGCTACACCTTC.

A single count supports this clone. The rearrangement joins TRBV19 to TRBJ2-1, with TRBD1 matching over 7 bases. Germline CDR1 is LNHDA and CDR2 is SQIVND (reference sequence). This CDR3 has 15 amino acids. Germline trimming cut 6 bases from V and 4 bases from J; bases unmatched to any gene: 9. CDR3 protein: CASSGTAYPYNEQFF. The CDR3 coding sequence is TGTGCCAGTAGCGGGACAGCCTACCCTTACAATGAGCAGTTCTTC.

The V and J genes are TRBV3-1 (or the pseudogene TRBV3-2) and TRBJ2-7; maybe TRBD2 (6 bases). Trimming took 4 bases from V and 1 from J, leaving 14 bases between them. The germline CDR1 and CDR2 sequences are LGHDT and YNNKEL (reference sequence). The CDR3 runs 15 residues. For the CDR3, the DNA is TGTGCCAGCAGCCCCTTGGAGGGGCAATCCTACGAGCAGTACTTC. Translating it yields CASSPLEGQSYEQYF.

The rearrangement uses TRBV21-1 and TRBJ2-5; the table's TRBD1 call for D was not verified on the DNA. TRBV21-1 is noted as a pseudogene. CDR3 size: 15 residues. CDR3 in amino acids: CASSKGRTGGETQYF. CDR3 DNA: TGTGCCAGCAGCAAAGGGAGGACAGGGGGAGAGACCCAGTACTTC.

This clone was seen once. The CDR3 DNA follows: TGCAGCCAGACAGGGGGCACCTACAATGAGCAGTTCTTC. It specifies CSQTGGTYNEQFF. The V and J genes are TRBV29-1 and TRBJ2-1; 10 positions agree with TRBD1. The CDR3 spans 13 residues. From germline, CDR1 is SQVTM and CDR2 ANQGSEA. V dropped 8 bases and J dropped 2; count of bases not matched to a gene: 3.

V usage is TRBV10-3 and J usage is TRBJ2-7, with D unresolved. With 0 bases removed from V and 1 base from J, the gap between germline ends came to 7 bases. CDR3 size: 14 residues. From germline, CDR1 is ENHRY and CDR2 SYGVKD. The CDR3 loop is CAISESSNSYEQYF. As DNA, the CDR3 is TGTGCCATCAGTGAGTCTAGCAATTCCTACGAGCAGTACTTC.

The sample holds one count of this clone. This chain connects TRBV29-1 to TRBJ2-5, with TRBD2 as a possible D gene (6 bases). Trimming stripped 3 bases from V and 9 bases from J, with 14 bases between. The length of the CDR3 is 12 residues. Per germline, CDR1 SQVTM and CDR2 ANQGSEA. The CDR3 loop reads CSVDLGGWAQYF. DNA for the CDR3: TGCAGCGTTGACCTGGGAGGCTGGGCCCAGTACTTC.